Each of the 10 T cell receptor beta chains below was sequenced from the same sample in a study of blood T cell repertoires in COVID-19. Using immunoSEQ multiplex PCR, the repertoire was profiled, and TCRdb retains in-frame clones only, with some absent. The sample includes more than 90,000 clones, roughly 80% of them seen just once. The sample taken for sequencing was peripheral blood. The source is a man aged 50-60 years with acute or convalescent COVID-19.

J is TRBJ2-7 and V is TRBV6-6; TRBD1 is a possible D gene (5 bases). CDR1 MNHNY and CDR2 SVGAGI come from the germline V gene (reference sequence). V dropped 3 bases and J dropped 5 bases, with 11 bases sitting between them. The CDR3 loop spans 13 amino acids. In DNA, the CDR3 is TGTGCCAGCAGTTATGGTTCCAGGGACGAGCAGTACTTC. Translated, it gives CASSYGSRDEQYF.

The J gene is TRBJ1-1, the V gene TRBV5-1; no definite D call. CDR1 is SGHRS and CDR2 is YFSETQ in the germline V gene. The V and J ends lost 3 bases and 0 bases respectively, with 6 bases between them. This CDR3 contains 13 residues. For the CDR3, the DNA is TGCGCCAGCAGCTCCAGTATGAACACTGAAGCTTTCTTT. Its translation: CASSSSMNTEAFF.

The table lists this clone with a few counts. This rearrangement joins TRBV9 to TRBJ2-2, with a weak D call TRBD2 (6 bases). Germline V lookup: CDR1 SGDLS, CDR2 YYNGEE. V dropped 4 bases and J dropped 5 bases, with 21 bases sitting between them. The CDR3 extends over 17 amino acids. CDR3 loop: CASSPDASVISTGELFF. The CDR3 DNA follows: TGTGCCAGCAGCCCCGACGCTAGCGTAATATCTACCGGGGAGCTGTTTTTT.

The chain has TRBV7-9 and TRBJ1-1; tentative D call: TRBD1 (5 bases). The germline gives CDR1 SEHNR, CDR2 FQNEAQ (reference sequence). V lost 0 bases, J lost 4 bases, and 12 bases lay in between. The CDR3 has 15 amino acids. The CDR3 loop reads CASSLASSGGTEAFF. In nucleotides, the CDR3 is TGTGCCAGCAGCTTAGCTAGTTCGGGGGGCACTGAAGCTTTCTTT.

The rearrangement uses TRBV29-1 and TRBJ2-7; D possibly corresponds to TRBD2 (5 bases). From germline, CDR1 is SQVTM and CDR2 ANQGSEA. The CDR3 loop spans 14 amino acids. Trimming pared 2 bases from V and 1 base from J, leaving 12 bases between. The CDR3 sequence is CSVEFIGRSYEQYF. The CDR3 nucleotides read TGCAGCGTTGAATTTATAGGGAGATCCTACGAGCAGTACTTC.

The chain joins TRBV15 to TRBJ1-1; 9 bases match TRBD1. Germline CDR1 LNHNV, CDR2 YYDKDF (reference sequence). V was pared by 1 base and J by 8 bases, with 11 bases of the junction left unmatched. The CDR3 is 16 residues long. The CDR3 nucleotides are TGTGCCACCAGCAGAGGATGGGGGGGACAGGGTGCCGAAGCTTTCTTT. Protein: CATSRGWGGQGAEAFF. The full variable domain, rest sourced from reference TRBV15 and TRBJ1-1, is DAMVIQNPRYQVTQFGKPVTLSCSQTLNHNVMYWYQQKSSQAPKLLFHYYDKDFNNEADTPDNFQSRRPNTSFCFLDIRSPGLGDTAMYLCATSRGWGGQGAEAFFGQGTRLTVV.

The rearrangement joins TRBV7-6 to TRBJ1-5; 9 bases align to TRBD1. The trim removed 5 bases at V and 7 bases at J, leaving 9 bases unmatched. Germline lookup yields CDR1 SGHVS and CDR2 FNYEAQ. This CDR3 region has 15 residues. CDR3 nucleotide sequence: TGTGCCAGCAGCCCCACGACAGGGGGGGACCAGCCCCAGCATTTT. This sequence encodes CASSPTTGGDQPQHF.

The J gene is TRBJ2-1, the V gene TRBV12-2; the DNA was not used to check the table's D call, TRBD2. TRBV12-2 is described as a pseudogene. The CDR3 runs 14 residues. CDR3 protein: CASRLNRRDAEQFF. DNA of the CDR3: TGTGCAAGTCGCTTAAATAGGAGGGATGCTGAGCAGTTCTTC.

The chain uses TRBV7-8 and TRBJ2-2; tentative D call: TRBD1 (6 bases). The germline CDR1 and CDR2 sequences are SGHVS and FQNEAQ. The CDR3 runs to 17 residues. V was shortened by 2 bases and J by 7 bases, with 20 bases between the two germline ends. CDR3 in amino acids: CASSLRSQGLLNGELFF. The CDR3 nucleotides read TGTGCCAGCAGCTTACGGTCCCAGGGGCTCCTGAACGGGGAGCTGTTTTTT. Drawing the rest from reference TRBV7-8 and TRBJ2-2, the complete variable domain is GAGVSQSPRYKVAKRGQDVALRCDPISGHVSLFWYQQALGQGPEFLTYFQNEAQLDKSGLPSDRFFAERPEGSVSTLKIQRTQQEDSAVYLCASSLRSQGLLNGELFFGEGSRLTVL.

This clone was observed a handful of times. This rearrangement joins TRBV2 to TRBJ1-5; 8 bases agree with TRBD1. Unmatched junction bases numbered 6, after V lost 8 bases and J lost 6 bases. The CDR3 has 13 amino acids. Germline CDR1 SNHLY, CDR2 FYNNEI. In DNA form, the CDR3 reads TGTGCCAGCTCACAGGGGGGTAGTCAGCCCCAGCATTTT. Translating gives CASSQGGSQPQHF.